Here is one T cell receptor (beta chain) with its context. Method: immunoSEQ multiplex PCR; TCRdb's copy keeps in-frame clones and lacks some. The sample includes under 120,000 clones, approximately 86% of them seen just once. The sample is drawn from a study of PD-L1 blockade in urothelial cancer. J was trimmed by 5 bases and V by 7 bases; bases with no gene match: 8. Germline-derived CDR1 and CDR2 are MNHEY and SVGAGI. This CDR3 is 15 amino acids long. The sample was PBMCs, taken around atezolizumab (anti-PD-L1) treatment. V gene TRBV6-5 combines with J gene TRBJ1-2; TRBD1 aligns across 12 bases. The sequence came from a man aged 50 or older with urothelial cancer. CDR3 coding DNA: TGTGCCAGCACCACGGGACAGGGGGCATGGTATGGCTACACCTTC. Translation: CASTTGQGAWYGYTF.